These 22 T cell receptor beta chains came from one sample sequenced in a study of sequential checkpoint blockade in melanoma (dated by TCRdb to 2018 to 2020). To prepare the library, the immunoSEQ multiplex PCR assay was applied. TCRdb holds this immuneACCESS table with in-frame rearrangements only. Some clones are missing; in checked studies, unresolved V genes explain under half, and the rest has no known cause. The sample data list approximately 12,000 clones, and 75% to 80% of these were observed just once. Of the sample, about 57% falls within the top ten clones. This sample's treatment or condition label indicates: randomized to nivolumab then ipilimumab (arm A) or the reverse (arm B). Sequenced here: CD8+ T cells sorted from blood (inferred from file names), sampled from a patient given nivolumab and ipilimumab in sequence. These TCRs come from a human donor with melanoma.

This clone was counted once. The V call is TRBV28, the J call TRBJ2-3; a weak D match, TRBD1 (6 bases). The CDR3 covers 18 residues. Germline loops: CDR1 MDHEN, CDR2 SYDVKM. V was pared by 8 bases and J by 2 bases, with 26 bases between. DNA for the CDR3: TGTGCCAGCGGATCCGAGCAGGGGACGACTATACACACAGATACGCAGTATTTT. Residues: CASGSEQGTTIHTDTQYF.

This clone was seen more than once but under ten times. The chain combines TRBV6-1 with TRBJ1-2; a possible D gene is TRBD1 (6 bases). CDR1 is MNHNS, CDR2 SASEGT, per germline. V was pared by 4 bases and J by 0 bases, with 12 bases between. CDR3 size: 15 residues. The CDR3 bases are TGTGCCAGCAGTGGGTACAGGGCTACTAACTATGGCTACACCTTC. Translating it yields CASSGYRATNYGYTF.

The chain is built from TRBV5-6 and TRBJ2-2, with TRBD1 matching over 7 bases. Germline loops: CDR1 SGHDT, CDR2 YYEEEE. This CDR3 region has 19 residues. Trimming took 6 bases from V and 0 from J; bases not matched to a gene: 17. CDR3 sequence: CASTRLTGYGPANTGELFF. The CDR3 DNA reads as TGTGCCAGCACCCGTTTGACAGGGTATGGCCCCGCGAACACCGGGGAGCTGTTTTTT.

This clone has just a few counts. The chain joins TRBV29-1 to TRBJ2-1, with 7 positions matching TRBD2. V dropped 1 base and J dropped 7; count of bases not matched to a gene: 10. Germline values: CDR1 SQVTM, CDR2 ANQGSEA. The CDR3 is 15 amino acids. CDR3 region: CSVEVWVSGGNEQFF. CDR3 DNA sequence: TGCAGCGTTGAAGTATGGGTTTCGGGGGGAAATGAGCAGTTCTTC.

V usage is TRBV6-4 and J usage is TRBJ1-5; D unresolved. The CDR3 consists of 14 residues. V lost 1 base and J lost 6, with 10 bases in between. CDR1 and CDR2 (germline): MRHNA, SNTAGT. This CDR3 is CASSDCRVPQPQHF. CDR3 DNA sequence: TGTGCCAGCAGTGACTGCCGGGTTCCTCAGCCCCAGCATTTT.

The chain has TRBV11-1 and TRBJ1-4; 7 nucleotides agree with TRBD1. Looked up from germline, CDR1 is SGHAT and CDR2 is FQDESV (reference sequence). J gave up 0 bases and V 0 bases, and 7 bases lay outside the gene matches. The CDR3 runs 18 residues. Here the CDR3 DNA reads TGTGCCAGCAGCTTAGCGCCGAGGGACAGTGCAACTAATGAAAAACTGTTTTTT. Translation gives CASSLAPRDSATNEKLFF.

The V and J genes are TRBV5-1 and TRBJ2-7; D is unresolved. Between the trimmed V and J ends, which lost 4 bases and 3 bases, there was a span of 11 bases. This CDR3 has 13 residues. CDR1 is SGHRS and CDR2 is YFSETQ in the germline V gene. CDR3 protein: CASSPDGDYEQYF. The DNA of the CDR3 is TGCGCCAGCAGCCCCGACGGAGACTACGAGCAGTACTTC. Together with reference TRBV5-1 and TRBJ2-7, the CDR3 gives the full variable domain: KAGVTQTPRYLIKTRGQQVTLSCSPISGHRSVSWYQQTPGQGLQFLFEYFSETQRNKGNFPGRFSGRQFSNSRSEMNVSTLELGDSALYLCASSPDGDYEQYFGPGTRLTVT.

A few counts support this clone. J is TRBJ2-7 and V is TRBV5-8; D is unresolved. Germline V CDR1 and CDR2: SGHTS, YDEGEE. Trimming removed 7 bases at V and 9 bases at J, with 17 bases between. The CDR3 has 12 amino acids. Written as DNA, the CDR3 is TGTGCCAGCGACATTACACCGGCACCGCAGTACTTC. Translating it yields CASDITPAPQYF.

A note on this clone: The sample contains more than one DNA sequence encoding this CDR3. The V and J genes are TRBV9 and TRBJ2-5, with a weak D call TRBD2 (6 bases). The V and J ends lost 0 bases and 5 bases respectively, with 17 bases between them. The CDR3 is 16 amino acids. CDR1 and CDR2 (germline): SGDLS, YYNGEE. In DNA form, the CDR3 reads TGTGCCAGCAGCGTAGAGGCGGCAGGAGGGTGGGAGACCCAGTACTTC. Amino acids: CASSVEAAGGWETQYF.

This clone appeared once. The chain has TRBV7-9 and TRBJ2-1; TRBD2 matches 8 bases. With V trimmed by 8 bases and J by 8 bases, 11 bases remained unmatched. The length of the CDR3 is 14 residues. CDR1 and CDR2 (germline): SEHNR, FQNEAQ (reference sequence). DNA for the CDR3: TGTGCCAGCCCGACGGGGCGGGGGGATGATGAGCAGTTCTTC. Translating gives CASPTGRGDDEQFF.

This clone was counted once. The chain has TRBV6-5 and TRBJ2-1; D is unresolved. With 0 bases removed from V and 6 bases from J, the gap between germline ends came to 15 bases. The CDR3 contains 16 residues. Germline V lookup: CDR1 MNHEY, CDR2 SVGAGI. The CDR3 nucleotides read TGTGCCAGCAGTTACTCGTCTGCTAGTAACATCAATGAGCAGTTCTTC. It encodes CASSYSSASNINEQFF.

The genes are TRBV27 and TRBJ1-2, with 9 bases fitting TRBD1. J lost 4 bases, V lost 6 bases, and 6 bases had no gene match. The CDR3 loop spans 14 amino acids. CDR1 is MNHEY and CDR2 is SMNVEV in the germline V gene (reference sequence). The CDR3 DNA reads as TGTGCCAGCAGACCGGGACAGGGCCTCTATGGCTACACCTTC. Protein sequence: CASRPGQGLYGYTF.

The chain carries TRBV27 and TRBJ2-1; 7 bases fit TRBD2. Germline V gives CDR1 MNHEY, CDR2 SMNVEV (reference sequence). The CDR3 spans 14 residues. With 7 bases clipped from V and 8 bases from J, the junction kept 11 bases outside the gene matches. The CDR3 sequence is CASNSGGVEYEQFF. CDR3 sequence (DNA): TGTGCCAGCAACTCGGGGGGAGTTGAGTATGAGCAGTTCTTC.

The sample holds a few counts of this clone. The chain is built from TRBV18 and TRBJ2-5; 11 positions agree with TRBD2. The germline CDR1 and CDR2 sequences are KGHSH and LQKENI. The V and J ends lost 3 bases and 5 bases, in that order; junction bases with no gene match: 8. The CDR3 has 16 residues. The CDR3 is CASSPSGGARWETQYF. CDR3 nucleotides: TGTGCCAGCTCACCTAGCGGGGGGGCCCGTTGGGAGACCCAGTACTTC.

J is TRBJ2-1 and V is TRBV9; 8 bases align to TRBD2. V dropped 0 bases and J dropped 8; count of bases not matched to a gene: 7. The CDR3 has 15 amino acids. The germline V gene encodes CDR1 SGDLS and CDR2 YYNGEE. The CDR3 protein is CASSVDSGGVDEQFF. CDR3 bases: TGTGCCAGCAGCGTAGATTCGGGAGGGGTCGATGAGCAGTTCTTC.

The V call is TRBV6-5, the J call TRBJ2-7; possibly TRBD1 for D (5 bases). CDR3 size: 14 residues. The germline CDR1 and CDR2 sequences are MNHEY and SVGAGI. Trimming cost V 0 bases and J 2 bases, with 8 bases left between them. The CDR3: CASSYSQGAYEQYF. CDR3 bases: TGTGCCAGCAGTTACTCCCAGGGCGCCTACGAGCAGTACTTC.

The chain is built from TRBV4-1 and TRBJ2-7; TRBD2 matches at 7 bases. Germline CDR1 is MGHRA and CDR2 is YSYEKL. After removal of 6 bases from V and 5 bases from J, the junction contained 10 bases not matched to a gene. CDR3 length: 14 residues. The DNA of the CDR3 is TGCGCCAGCAGGTTTTCTGTGGGAGGGGACGAGCAGTACTTC. Its translation: CASRFSVGGDEQYF.

This clone has a handful of counts. The V call is TRBV19, the J call TRBJ2-2; 7 nucleotides line up with TRBD2. CDR1 is LNHDA, CDR2 SQIVND, per germline (reference sequence). There are 19 residues in the CDR3. V gave up 6 bases and J gave up 4 bases; unmatched junction bases: 20. CDR3 sequence reads: CASRPITRGAGRRTGELFF. In DNA form, the CDR3 reads TGTGCCAGTAGACCAATAACCCGGGGAGCGGGGCGACGCACCGGGGAGCTGTTTTTT.

In this sample, this clone turned up a few times. The genes are TRBV10-3 and TRBJ2-2, with a tentative D call TRBD1 (5 bases). The CDR3 runs to 13 residues. The ends were cut back, 3 bases at V and 3 bases at J, with 5 bases in the middle. CDR1 and CDR2 from the germline V gene are ENHRY and SYGVKD. The DNA for the CDR3 is TGTGCCATCAGTGACAGGGACACCGGGGAGCTGTTTTTT. Amino acids: CAISDRDTGELFF.

This clone was observed a single time. This sequence joins TRBV7-9 and TRBJ2-7; D perhaps matches TRBD1 (6 bases). Germline V gives CDR1 SEHNR, CDR2 FQNEAQ (reference sequence). V lost 1 base and J lost 0, with 10 bases in between. This CDR3 has 15 amino acids. CDR3 amino acids: CASSLGQGTSYEQYF. The CDR3 bases are TGTGCCAGCAGCTTAGGGCAGGGGACCTCCTACGAGCAGTACTTC.

The chain combines TRBV30 with TRBJ1-1, with 7 bases that match TRBD1. J gave up 4 bases and V 8 bases, and 10 bases lay outside the gene matches. The CDR3 has 13 amino acids. The germline CDR1 and CDR2 sequences are GTSNPN and SVGIG (reference sequence). The CDR3 loop reads CARDRESSTEAFF. The CDR3 DNA follows: TGTGCCCGAGACAGGGAGTCGAGCACTGAAGCTTTCTTT. The full variable domain, rest sourced from reference TRBV30 and TRBJ1-1, is SQTIHQWPATLVQPVGSPLSLECTVEGTSNPNLYWYRQAAGRGLQLLFYSVGIGQISSEVPQNLSASRPQDRQFILSSKKLLLSDSGFYLCARDRESSTEAFFGQGTRLTVV.

The chain carries TRBV4-1 and TRBJ2-3; no firm D call. With 0 bases removed from V and 2 bases from J, the gap between germline ends came to 15 bases. The V gene's germline CDR1 is MGHRA and CDR2 YSYEKL. The CDR3 is 17 residues long. This chain's CDR3 is CASSQETSMSDTDTQYF. As DNA, the CDR3 is TGCGCCAGCAGCCAAGAAACCTCAATGTCAGACACAGATACGCAGTATTTT.